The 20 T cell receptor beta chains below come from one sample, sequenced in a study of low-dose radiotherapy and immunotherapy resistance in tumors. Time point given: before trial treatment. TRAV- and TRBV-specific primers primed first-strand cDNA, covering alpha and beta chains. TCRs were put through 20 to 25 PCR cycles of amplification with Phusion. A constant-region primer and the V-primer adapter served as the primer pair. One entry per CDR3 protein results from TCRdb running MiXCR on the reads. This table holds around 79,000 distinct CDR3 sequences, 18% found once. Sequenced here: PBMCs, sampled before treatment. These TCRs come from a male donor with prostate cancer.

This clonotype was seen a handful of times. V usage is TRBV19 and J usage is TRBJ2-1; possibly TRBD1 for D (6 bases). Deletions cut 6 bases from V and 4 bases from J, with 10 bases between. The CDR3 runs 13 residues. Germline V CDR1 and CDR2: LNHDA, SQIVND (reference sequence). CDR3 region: CASRTTGYNEQFF. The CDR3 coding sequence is TGTGCCAGTAGAACCACAGGGTACAATGAGCAGTTCTTC.

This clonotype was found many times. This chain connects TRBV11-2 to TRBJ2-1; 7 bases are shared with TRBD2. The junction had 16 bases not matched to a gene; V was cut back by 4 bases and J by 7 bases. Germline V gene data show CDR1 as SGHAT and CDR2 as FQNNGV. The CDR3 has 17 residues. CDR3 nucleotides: TGTGCCAGCAGCTCCCGCCCGGGGGGTCAGACGCGGAATGAGCAGTTCTTC. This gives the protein CASSSRPGGQTRNEQFF.

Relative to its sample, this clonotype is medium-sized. The CDR3 sequence is CASSPHYTGELFF. The CDR3 DNA reads TGTGCCAGCAGCCCCCACTACACCGGGGAGCTGTTTTTT. The rearrangement uses TRBV11-2 and TRBJ2-2; no firm D call. Trimming removed 5 bases from V and 3 bases from J, with 7 bases in between. Germline V gene sequence: CDR1 SGHAT, CDR2 FQNNGV. This CDR3 region has 13 residues.

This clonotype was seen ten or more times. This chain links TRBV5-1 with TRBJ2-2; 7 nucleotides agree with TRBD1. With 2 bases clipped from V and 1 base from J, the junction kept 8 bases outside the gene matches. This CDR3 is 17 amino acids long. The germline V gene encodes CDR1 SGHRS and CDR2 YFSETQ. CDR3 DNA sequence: TGCGCCAGCAGCTTAGGTAGGGGACAGAAGAACACCGGGGAGCTGTTTTTT. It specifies CASSLGRGQKNTGELFF.

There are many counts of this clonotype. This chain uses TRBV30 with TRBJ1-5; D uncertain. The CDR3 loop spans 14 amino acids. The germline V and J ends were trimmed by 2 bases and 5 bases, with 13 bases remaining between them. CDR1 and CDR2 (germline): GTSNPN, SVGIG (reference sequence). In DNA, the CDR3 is TGTGCCTGGAGTACTGGGAATCGGGATCAGCCCCAGCATTTT. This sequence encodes CAWSTGNRDQPQHF. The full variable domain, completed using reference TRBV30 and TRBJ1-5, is SQTIHQWPATLVQPVGSPLSLECTVEGTSNPNLYWYRQAAGRGLQLLFYSVGIGQISSEVPQNLSASRPQDRQFILSSKKLLLSDSGFYLCAWSTGNRDQPQHFGDGTRLSIL.

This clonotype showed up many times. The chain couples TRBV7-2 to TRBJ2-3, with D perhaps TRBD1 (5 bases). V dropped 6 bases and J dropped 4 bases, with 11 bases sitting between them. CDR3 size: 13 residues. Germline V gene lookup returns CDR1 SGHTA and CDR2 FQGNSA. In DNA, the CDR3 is TGTGCCAGCAGGAAGGGGAATGCAGATACGCAGTATTTT. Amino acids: CASRKGNADTQYF.

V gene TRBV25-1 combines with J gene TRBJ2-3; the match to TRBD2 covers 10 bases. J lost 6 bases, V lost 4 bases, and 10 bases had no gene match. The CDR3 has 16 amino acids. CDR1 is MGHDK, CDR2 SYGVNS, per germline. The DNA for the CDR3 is TGTGCCAGCAGTGCTAGCTCAGCGGGGGGGCCCGATACGCAGTATTTT. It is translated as CASSASSAGGPDTQYF.

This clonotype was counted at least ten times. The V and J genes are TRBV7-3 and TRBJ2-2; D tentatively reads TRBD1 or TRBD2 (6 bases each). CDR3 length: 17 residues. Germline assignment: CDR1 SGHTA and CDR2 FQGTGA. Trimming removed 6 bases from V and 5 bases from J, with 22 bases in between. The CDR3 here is CASSPSGASAATGELFF. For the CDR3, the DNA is TGTGCCAGCAGTCCCTCGGGGGCTAGCGCTGCGACCGGGGAGCTGTTTTTT.

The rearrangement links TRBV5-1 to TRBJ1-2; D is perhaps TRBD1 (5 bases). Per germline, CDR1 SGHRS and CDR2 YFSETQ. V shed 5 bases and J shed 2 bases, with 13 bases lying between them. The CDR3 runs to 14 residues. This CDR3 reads CASRVDSFNYGYTF. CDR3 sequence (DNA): TGCGCCAGCAGAGTCGACAGTTTCAACTATGGCTACACCTTC.

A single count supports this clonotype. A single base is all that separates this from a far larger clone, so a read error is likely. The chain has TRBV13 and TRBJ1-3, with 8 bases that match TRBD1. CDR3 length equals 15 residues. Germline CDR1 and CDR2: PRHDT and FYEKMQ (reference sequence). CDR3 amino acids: CASSADRGSGNTIHF. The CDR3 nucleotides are TGTGCCAGCAGTGCCGACAGGGGCTCTGGAAACACCATACATTTT. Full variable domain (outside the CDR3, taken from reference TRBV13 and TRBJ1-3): AAGVIQSPRHLIKEKRETATLKCYPIPRHDTVYWYQQGPGQDPQFLISFYEKMQSDKGSIPDRFSAQQFSDYHSELNMSSLELGDSALYFCASSADRGSGNTIHFGEGSWLTVV.

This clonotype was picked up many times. The CDR3 spells CASSQEGTGAEQYF. CDR3 bases: TGCGCCAGCAGCCAAGAAGGGACAGGGGCCGAGCAGTACTTC. V usage is TRBV4-1 and J usage is TRBJ2-7; 10 bases line up with TRBD1. Germline V CDR1 and CDR2: MGHRA, YSYEKL. V lost 0 bases and J lost 6; bases outside the gene matches: 2. This CDR3 comprises 14 residues.

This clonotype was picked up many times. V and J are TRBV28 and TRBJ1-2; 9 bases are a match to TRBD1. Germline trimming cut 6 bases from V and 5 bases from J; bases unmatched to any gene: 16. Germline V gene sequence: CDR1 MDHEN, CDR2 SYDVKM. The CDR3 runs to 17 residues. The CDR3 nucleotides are TGTGCCAGCAGCACCAACGAATCCGGGACAGGGAGTTATGGCTACACCTTC. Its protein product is CASSTNESGTGSYGYTF.

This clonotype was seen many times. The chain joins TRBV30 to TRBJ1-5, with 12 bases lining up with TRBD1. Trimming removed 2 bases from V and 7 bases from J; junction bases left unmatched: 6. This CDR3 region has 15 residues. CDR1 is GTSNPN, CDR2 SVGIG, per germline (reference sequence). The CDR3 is CAWSRDRGQGQPQHF. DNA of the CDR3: TGTGCCTGGAGTCGGGACAGGGGGCAGGGACAGCCCCAGCATTTT.

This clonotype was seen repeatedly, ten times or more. The CDR3 loop is CASSAMFAESSYNEQFF. CDR3 sequence (DNA): TGTGCCAGCAGTGCCATGTTTGCGGAAAGCTCCTACAATGAGCAGTTCTTC. The V gene is TRBV28, the J gene TRBJ2-1; D is unresolved. Germline CDR1 and CDR2: MDHEN and SYDVKM. This CDR3 spans 17 amino acids. V dropped 5 bases and J dropped 0 bases, with 17 bases sitting between them.

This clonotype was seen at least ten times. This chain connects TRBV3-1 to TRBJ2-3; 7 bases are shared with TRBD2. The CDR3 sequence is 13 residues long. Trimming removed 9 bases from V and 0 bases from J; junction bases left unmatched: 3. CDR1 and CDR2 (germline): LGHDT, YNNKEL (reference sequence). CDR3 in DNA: TGTGCCAGTCATAGCGGGAGCACAGATACGCAGTATTTT. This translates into CASHSGSTDTQYF.

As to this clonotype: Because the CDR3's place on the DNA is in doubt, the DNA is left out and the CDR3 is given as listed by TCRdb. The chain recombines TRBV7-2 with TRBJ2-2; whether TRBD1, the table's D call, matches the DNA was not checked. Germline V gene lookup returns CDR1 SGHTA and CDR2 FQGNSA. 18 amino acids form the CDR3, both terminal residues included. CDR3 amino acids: CASSFRTGLSNTGELFFF.

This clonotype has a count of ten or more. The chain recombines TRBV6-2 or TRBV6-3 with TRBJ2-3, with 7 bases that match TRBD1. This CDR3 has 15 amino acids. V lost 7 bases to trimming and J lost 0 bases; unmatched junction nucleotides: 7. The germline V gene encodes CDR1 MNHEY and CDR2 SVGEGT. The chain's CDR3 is CASTHRDSSTDTQYF. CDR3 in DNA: TGTGCCAGCACTCACCGGGACAGTAGCACAGATACGCAGTATTTT.

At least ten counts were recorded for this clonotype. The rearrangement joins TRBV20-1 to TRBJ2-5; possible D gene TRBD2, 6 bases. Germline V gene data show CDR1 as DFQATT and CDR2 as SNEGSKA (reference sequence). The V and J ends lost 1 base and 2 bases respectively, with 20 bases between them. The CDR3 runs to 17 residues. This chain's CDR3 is CSARAGDALRGQETQYF. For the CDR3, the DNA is TGCAGTGCTAGAGCGGGTGACGCGTTACGGGGGCAAGAGACCCAGTACTTC.

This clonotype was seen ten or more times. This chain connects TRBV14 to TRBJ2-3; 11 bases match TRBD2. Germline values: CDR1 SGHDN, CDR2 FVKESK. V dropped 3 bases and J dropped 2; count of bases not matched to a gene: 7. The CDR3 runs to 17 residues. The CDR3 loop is CASSHPTSGTFTDTQYF. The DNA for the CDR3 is TGTGCCAGCAGCCATCCGACTAGCGGGACTTTCACAGATACGCAGTATTTT.

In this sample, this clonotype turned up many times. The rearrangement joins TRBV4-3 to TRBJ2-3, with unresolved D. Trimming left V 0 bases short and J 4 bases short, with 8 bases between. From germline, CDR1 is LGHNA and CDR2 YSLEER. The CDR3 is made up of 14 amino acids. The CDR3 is CASSQDPQADTQYF. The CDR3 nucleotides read TGCGCCAGCAGCCAAGATCCCCAGGCAGATACGCAGTATTTT.